The 23 T cell receptor beta chains presented below share a single source sample, sequenced in a study of OX40 agonist ivuxolimab in advanced cancers. Assay: immunoSEQ multiplex PCR; the TCRdb copy retains only in-frame clones and omits some. Among some 66,000 clones listed, around 84% were seen once. Sequencing was performed on CD4+ or CD8+ T cells sorted from blood, taken in a trial of the OX40 agonist ivuxolimab. Receptors were obtained from an adult with an advanced solid tumor such as melanoma, head and neck, liver or kidney cancer.

The V call is TRBV4-3, the J call TRBJ2-1, with D hard to call. V was cut by 0 bases and J by 9 bases, with 9 bases left in between. This CDR3 spans 13 amino acids. Germline V lookup: CDR1 LGHNA, CDR2 YSLEER. CDR3 sequence: CASSQDGATEQFF. The CDR3 DNA reads as TGCGCCAGCAGCCAAGATGGCGCGACTGAGCAGTTCTTC.

This chain connects TRBV5-1 to TRBJ2-6; no clear D gene. This CDR3 has 15 amino acids. The V end lost 7 bases, the J end lost 0 bases, and 11 bases lay between the germline ends. Per the germline V gene, CDR1 is SGHRS and CDR2 is YFSETQ. CDR3 bases: TGCGCCAGCGGAACAGCTAACTCTGGGGCCAACGTCCTGACTTTC. It yields the protein CASGTANSGANVLTF.

This clone was seen more than once but under ten times. The V gene is TRBV9, the J gene TRBJ1-2; the match to TRBD1 covers 7 bases. There are 14 residues in the CDR3. Germline V gives CDR1 SGDLS, CDR2 YYNGEE. With V trimmed by 4 bases and J by 2 bases, 5 bases remained unmatched. CDR3 bases: TGTGCCAGCAGCTCGGGACAGAAAAACTATGGCTACACCTTC. Residues: CASSSGQKNYGYTF.

This clone was seen just once. V and J are TRBV27 and TRBJ2-5; 8 nucleotides match TRBD1. V lost 2 bases, J lost 2 bases, and 4 bases stayed unmatched. This CDR3 region has 15 residues. Germline V gene sequence: CDR1 MNHEY, CDR2 SMNVEV (reference sequence). The DNA of the CDR3 is TGTGCCAGCAGTTTAAGGACAGGGATTCAAGAGACCCAGTACTTC. This sequence encodes CASSLRTGIQETQYF.

The chain joins TRBV5-4 to TRBJ2-3, with D possibly TRBD2 on 6 matching bases. V shed 0 bases and J shed 1 base, with 12 bases lying between them. The length of the CDR3 is 16 residues. Germline V lookup: CDR1 SGHNT, CDR2 YYREEE (reference sequence). The CDR3 sequence is CASSLEVSGGTDTQYF. The CDR3 region has the DNA TGTGCCAGCAGCTTGGAAGTTAGCGGCGGCACAGATACGCAGTATTTT.

J is TRBJ2-3 and V is TRBV27; D unclear. Germline V gives CDR1 MNHEY, CDR2 SMNVEV (reference sequence). The germline V and J ends were trimmed by 3 bases and 6 bases, with 10 bases remaining between them. CDR3 length: 13 residues. This chain's CDR3 is CASSLARLDTQYF. The CDR3 coding sequence is TGTGCCAGCAGTTTGGCCAGATTGGATACGCAGTATTTT.

The chain joins TRBV30 to TRBJ1-3; D call uncertain. V gave up 4 bases and J gave up 8 bases, with 15 bases separating them. Germline CDR1 and CDR2: GTSNPN and SVGIG (reference sequence). The CDR3 contains 13 residues. CDR3 region: CAWTRSRVDTIYF. CDR3 bases: TGTGCCTGGACCAGGTCCCGAGTCGACACCATATATTTT.

The gene calls are TRBV11-3 and TRBJ2-3; D call uncertain. Germline V gene sequence: CDR1 SGHNT, CDR2 YENEEA. The CDR3 runs to 12 residues. V lost 5 bases and J lost 6, with 9 bases in between. CDR3 amino acids: CASSPPTDTQYF. CDR3 coding DNA: TGTGCCAGCAGCCCACCTACCGATACGCAGTATTTT. Combining the CDR3 with reference TRBV11-3 and TRBJ2-3 gives the whole variable domain EAGVVQSPRYKIIEKKQPVAFWCNPISGHNTLYWYLQNLGQGPELLIRYENEEAVDDSQLPKDRFSAERLKGVDSTLKIQPAELGDSAVYLCASSPPTDTQYFGPGTRLTVL.

The J gene is TRBJ1-5, the V gene TRBV6-5; no clear D. Germline-derived CDR1 and CDR2 are MNHEY and SVGAGI. V was trimmed by 5 bases and J by 4 bases, leaving 9 bases between them. CDR3 length equals 13 residues. CDR3 protein: CASSESPNQPQHF. Here the CDR3 DNA reads TGTGCCAGCAGTGAATCGCCAAATCAGCCCCAGCATTTT.

The rearrangement uses TRBV5-1 and TRBJ2-1, with 10 bases fitting TRBD1. V gave up 3 bases and J gave up 1 base; unmatched junction bases: 7. The germline gives CDR1 SGHRS, CDR2 YFSETQ. This CDR3 comprises 17 residues. CDR3 sequence: CASSWNPGQGSYNEQFF. In DNA, the CDR3 is TGCGCCAGCAGCTGGAACCCGGGACAGGGGTCCTACAATGAGCAGTTCTTC.

The chain employs TRBV11-2 and TRBJ1-4, with 7 bases lining up with TRBD1. Germline CDR1 SGHAT, CDR2 FQNNGV. This CDR3 comprises 14 residues. J lost 8 bases, V lost 1 base, and 4 bases had no gene match. Here the CDR3 reads CASSLGQGREKLFF. DNA for the CDR3: TGTGCCAGCAGCTTAGGACAGGGAAGGGAAAAACTGTTTTTT.

The chain carries TRBV4-3 and TRBJ2-5, with D maybe TRBD1 (6 bases). The V and J ends lost 1 base and 1 base respectively, with 10 bases between them. This CDR3 spans 15 amino acids. CDR1 is LGHNA, CDR2 YSLEER, per germline. CDR3: CASSQVTGFQETQYF. CDR3 nucleotide sequence: TGCGCCAGCAGCCAAGTTACAGGGTTCCAAGAGACCCAGTACTTC.

This CDR3 is CASSIAGGPWNEQYF. The CDR3 region has the DNA TGTGCCAGTAGTATAGCGGGAGGGCCATGGAACGAGCAGTACTTC. The chain employs TRBV19 and TRBJ2-7; 8 nucleotides match TRBD2. The CDR3 length is 15 residues. Germline V gene lookup returns CDR1 LNHDA and CDR2 SQIVND (reference sequence). Losses at the gene ends were 1 base for V and 5 bases for J; bases not matched to a gene: 7.

Comment on this clone: Other DNA sequences within the sample encode an identical CDR3. V usage is TRBV30 and J usage is TRBJ1-6; TRBD1 agrees at 10 bases. The CDR3 length is 13 residues. With 5 bases clipped from V and 7 bases from J, the junction kept 2 bases outside the gene matches. The germline V gene encodes CDR1 GTSNPN and CDR2 SVGIG (reference sequence). DNA for the CDR3: TGTGCCTGGGGACAGGGGGGAAATTCACCCCTCCACTTT. Translated: CAWGQGGNSPLHF.

The V and J genes are TRBV7-2 and TRBJ1-4, with 7 bases aligning to TRBD1. The CDR3 runs 15 residues. Germline CDR1 SGHTA, CDR2 FQGNSA. The J segment lost 5 bases and the V segment lost 5 bases, leaving 8 bases of the junction unmatched. The CDR3 DNA follows: TGTGCCAGCAGCACCAGACAGGGACCGAATGAAAAACTGTTTTTT. Its protein is CASSTRQGPNEKLFF.

The rearrangement uses TRBV11-2 and TRBJ2-5, with D uncertain. Germline CDR1 is SGHAT and CDR2 is FQNNGV. This CDR3 has 13 amino acids. Trimming stripped 5 bases from V and 1 base from J, with 8 bases between. In DNA form, the CDR3 reads TGTGCCAGCAGCGCTCAGCTCCAAGAGACCCAGTACTTC. Translating gives CASSAQLQETQYF.

The rearrangement uses TRBV11-2 and TRBJ1-2; perhaps TRBD1 as D (5 bases). The CDR3 loop spans 14 amino acids. The germline V and J ends were trimmed by 5 bases and 3 bases, with 13 bases remaining between them. Germline-derived CDR1 and CDR2 are SGHAT and FQNNGV. This chain's CDR3 is CASSRRGTYYGYTF. CDR3 bases: TGTGCCAGCAGCCGTCGGGGCACCTACTATGGCTACACCTTC.

The chain is built from TRBV10-3 and TRBJ2-5; 11 nucleotides line up with TRBD1. Germline CDR1 is ENHRY and CDR2 is SYGVKD. The CDR3 sequence is 12 residues long. The trim removed 8 bases at V and 5 bases at J, leaving 1 base unmatched. CDR3 in amino acids: CAIRDRGETQYF. Written as DNA, the CDR3 is TGTGCCATCCGGGACAGGGGGGAGACCCAGTACTTC.

The V and J genes are TRBV7-2 and TRBJ2-7; 9 bases map to TRBD2. There are 15 residues in the CDR3. Germline CDR1 SGHTA, CDR2 FQGNSA. J gave up 6 bases and V 7 bases, and 13 bases lay outside the gene matches. The chain's CDR3 is CASTQGAGGPGEQYF. In DNA, the CDR3 is TGTGCCAGCACCCAAGGGGCGGGAGGGCCAGGCGAGCAGTACTTC.

V usage is TRBV6-5 and J usage is TRBJ2-7; D is uncertain. CDR3 size: 13 residues. From germline, CDR1 is MNHEY and CDR2 SVGAGI. V was shortened by 2 bases and J by 5 bases, with 10 bases between the two germline ends. The DNA for the CDR3 is TGTGCCAGCAGTTACCGTCCTGGGCACGAGCAGTACTTC. It is translated as CASSYRPGHEQYF.

This clone was found once. Other DNA sequences in this sample translate to the same CDR3. The chain recombines TRBV6-5 with TRBJ1-2, with D possibly TRBD1 on 6 matching bases. CDR1 MNHEY and CDR2 SVGAGI come from the germline V gene. The CDR3 length is 14 residues. The V and J ends lost 0 bases and 4 bases respectively, with 9 bases between them. DNA for the CDR3: TGTGCCAGCAGTTACTCCGGACAGAGCTATGGCTACACCTTC. It translates to CASSYSGQSYGYTF.

The genes are TRBV30 and TRBJ1-1; D ambiguous. The CDR3 runs 13 residues. Trimming removed 0 bases at V and 5 bases at J, with 10 bases between. Germline CDR1 GTSNPN, CDR2 SVGIG (reference sequence). The CDR3 DNA reads as TGTGCCTGGAGTGTCGGAGGGCAGACTGAAGCTTTCTTT. Translating it yields CAWSVGGQTEAFF.

The chain uses TRBV7-8 and TRBJ2-7; D is perhaps TRBD1 (5 bases). CDR1 and CDR2 from the germline V gene are SGHVS and FQNEAQ. This CDR3 has 15 amino acids. The V end lost 0 bases, the J end lost 5 bases, and 14 bases lay between the germline ends. The CDR3 loop is CASSLAGRVSDEQYF. CDR3 DNA: TGTGCCAGCAGCTTAGCAGGCAGGGTGTCGGACGAGCAGTACTTC.